Listed below are T cell receptor beta chains from one sample, sequenced in a study of blood T cell repertoires in COVID-19. TCRdb keeps only in-frame clones here, not all; method: immunoSEQ multiplex PCR. The sample lists 200,000 to 300,000 clones, approximately 86% seen once, with about 2.6% in the top ten. Sample: PBMCs or T cells enriched from blood (not recorded which). Receptors were obtained from a woman younger than 30 who had recovered from COVID-19. CDR3s leave out the opening cysteine and the closing phenylalanine or tryptophan.

j_call v_call cdr3_aa
TRBJ2-7 TRBV5-5 ASSQGTSFYNEQY
TRBJ1-5 TRBV3-1/TRBV3-2 ASSQFKAGGQPQH
TRBJ1-5 TRBV7-9 ASSPPGRSGPQH
TRBJ1-4 TRBV27 ASSKTGGPNEKLF
TRBJ1-1 TRBV18 ASSPTLNTEAF
TRBJ2-1 TRBV7-8 ASSPAGVSGYSYNEQF
TRBJ2-7 TRBV24-1 ATSDWSGKVASYEQY
TRBJ2-7 TRBV2 ASSSDKAYEQY
TRBJ2-3 TRBV11-3 ASRRLEDTQY
TRBJ2-1 TRBV4-1 ASSQDDVRNLAANEQF
TRBJ2-3 TRBV7-6 ASSPARRGDQDTQY
TRBJ1-5 TRBV10-3 AIICQPQH
TRBJ1-6 TRBV30 AWSGQSLYNSPLH
TRBJ1-3 TRBV10-2 ASSPRGGNTIY
TRBJ2-7 TRBV29-1 SAKRSGLAGDEQY
TRBJ1-4 TRBV7-9 ASSPGATNEKLF
TRBJ1-1 TRBV5-1 ASSSPRDRTEAF
TRBJ2-7 TRBV5-1 ASSFVSPPGTRSYEQY
TRBJ2-2 TRBV19 ASTVGRRNTGELF
TRBJ1-3 TRBV28 ASGRSMTGTTIY
TRBJ1-2 TRBV3-1/TRBV3-2 ASSPLTRLGYT
TRBJ2-3 TRBV5-1 ASSLDRADTQY
TRBJ1-1 TRBV9 ASSGDRGQDTEAF
TRBJ1-4 TRBV28 ASSQTGEVGTNEKLF
TRBJ1-1 TRBV30 AWVLGGGNTEAF
TRBJ2-7 TRBV4-3 ASSQDRLAGAYEQY
TRBJ1-1 TRBV9 ASSVVSEGTISEAF
TRBJ2-1 TRBV27 ASSAISGSSYNEQF
TRBJ2-1 TRBV7-9 ASGGGHNEQF
TRBJ2-7 TRBV6-1 ASSETGGTTYEQY
TRBJ2-5 TRBV12-3/TRBV12-4 ASSRNRESQY
TRBJ1-4 TRBV4-1 ASSQDYGAGGRLGDEKLF
TRBJ1-6 TRBV5-1 ASSLWGDSPLH
TRBJ1-2 TRBV5-8 ASSFGATNYGYT
TRBJ1-2 TRBV30 AFMLGGNYGYT
TRBJ1-1 TRBV9 ASSVGQGDTEAF
TRBJ2-7 TRBV10-3 ATGNARSEQY
TRBJ1-6 TRBV7-6 ASSFSEQGTLH
TRBJ2-3 TRBV24-1 ATSDQDRGGLSTDTQY
TRBJ1-6 TRBV7-3 ASSRGGPDNSPLH
TRBJ1-5 TRBV6-1 ASSEEAGSNQPQH